This TCR beta chain emerged from a study of cytomegalovirus exposure and HLA in healthy donors. Findings and caveats of the study: V- and J-gene trimming in TCR beta was tied to a missense DCLRE1C variant by an analysis performed later. Versus the approximately 700-donor mean, an Asian-associated ancestry cluster reportedly showed fewer N-insertions in a later analysis. After further analysis at a later stage, roughly 16,000 TCR beta sequences were associated with HLA alleles at 0.05 false discovery rate.

Remarks on this clone: Antigen specificity is unknown.

PCR involved 60 Vbeta and 13 Jbeta primers. Clones were sequenced by immunoSEQ multiplex PCR, and TCRdb holds only the in-frame ones, with some missing. This table has some 190,000 clones, approximately 80% appearing once. The V gene's germline CDR1 is SGHNT and CDR2 YYREEE (reference sequence). Trimming pared 4 bases from V and 3 bases from J, leaving 10 bases between. The CDR3 loop spans 13 amino acids. The sequence came from a girl under 18 in good health and CMV-seropositive. Material for sequencing was PBMCs. The chain carries TRBV5-4 and TRBJ1-2, with D possibly matching TRBD1 (6 bases). CDR3 amino acids: CASSDRLHYGYTF. As DNA, the CDR3 is TGTGCCAGCAGCGACAGGTTACACTATGGCTACACCTTC. Variable domain in full (rest from reference TRBV5-4 and TRBJ1-2): ETGVTQSPTHLIKTRGQQVTLRCSSQSGHNTVSWYQQALGQGPQFIFQYYREEENGRGNFPPRFSGLQFPNYSSELNVNALELDDSALYLCASSDRLHYGYTFGSGTRLTVV.